The 27 T cell receptor beta chains below come from one sample, sequenced in a study of early T cells in non-severe SARS-CoV-2 infection. TCRdb used MiXCR to reprocess the 5' RACE reads, holding one entry per CDR3 protein. The sample consists of 70,000 to 75,000 distinct CDR3 sequences, less than 15% of them appearing once. Sequencing used whole blood. The receptors originated from an adult who was a healthcare worker with PCR-confirmed SARS-CoV-2 infection or an uninfected control (not recorded which).

This clonotype was picked up a small number of times. This rearrangement joins TRBV5-6 to TRBJ2-1; D assignment may be TRBD1 or TRBD2 (6 bases each). The germline V gene has CDR1 SGHDT and CDR2 YYEEEE. The CDR3 has 13 residues. The ends were cut back, 4 bases at V and 6 bases at J, with 11 bases in the middle. The DNA for the CDR3 is TGTGCCAGCAGCGACGGAGGGGGCAATGAGCAGTTCTTC. As protein: CASSDGGGNEQFF.

Ten or more counts support this clonotype. This chain joins TRBV20-1 and TRBJ2-4, with a tentative D call TRBD2 (5 bases). The germline V and J ends were trimmed by 3 bases and 0 bases, with 12 bases remaining between them. The germline CDR1 and CDR2 sequences are DFQATT and SNEGSKA (reference sequence). The CDR3 length is 15 residues. The CDR3 sequence: CSASLAAEAKNIQYF. DNA of the CDR3: TGCAGTGCTAGCCTAGCTGCCGAAGCCAAAAACATTCAGTACTTC.

This clonotype was counted ten times or more. The V call is TRBV20-1, the J call TRBJ2-7; a weak D match, TRBD1 (6 bases). V lost 0 bases and J 1 base, leaving 22 bases between the germline ends. The CDR3 spans 18 residues. CDR1 is DFQATT and CDR2 is SNEGSKA in the germline V gene (reference sequence). The CDR3: CSARDMELGHQGSYEQYF. CDR3 coding DNA: TGCAGTGCTAGAGATATGGAGTTGGGACACCAGGGGTCCTACGAGCAGTACTTC.

The chain has TRBV7-8 and TRBJ1-5; D ambiguous. Trimming shortened V by 1 base and J by 3 bases, and 4 bases separated the two germline ends. The germline gives CDR1 SGHVS, CDR2 FQNEAQ. The CDR3 is 13 amino acids. The CDR3 loop is CASSLGHNQPQHF. CDR3 nucleotides: TGTGCCAGCAGCTTAGGGCACAATCAGCCCCAGCATTTT.

This clonotype has more than one count but fewer than ten. The V gene is TRBV29-1, the J gene TRBJ2-7; a weak D match, TRBD2 (5 bases). Trimming removed 0 bases from V and 3 bases from J, with 12 bases in between. The CDR3 is made up of 14 amino acids. From germline, CDR1 is SQVTM and CDR2 ANQGSEA. The CDR3 loop is CSVEDSERNYEQYF. The CDR3 DNA sequence: TGCAGCGTTGAAGACAGTGAGCGGAACTACGAGCAGTACTTC.

The chain employs TRBV11-2 and TRBJ2-7, with no clear D. The V gene lost 0 bases and the J gene lost 10 bases, with 13 bases spanning the gap. Looked up from germline, CDR1 is SGHAT and CDR2 is FQNNGV. The CDR3 runs 13 residues. The CDR3 region is CASSLDLGSVQYF. CDR3 nucleotides: TGTGCCAGCAGCTTAGATCTCGGCTCCGTCCAGTACTTC. Using reference TRBV11-2 and TRBJ2-7 for the parts outside the CDR3, the full variable domain is EAGVAQSPRYKIIEKRQSVAFWCNPISGHATLYWYQQILGQGPKLLIQFQNNGVVDDSQLPKDRFSAERLKGVDSTLKIQPAKLEDSAVYLCASSLDLGSVQYFGPGTRLTVT.

This clonotype has at least ten counts. This chain uses TRBV28 with TRBJ2-7, with TRBD2 matching 10 bases. The trim removed 6 bases at V and 2 bases at J, leaving 7 bases unmatched. This CDR3 contains 15 residues. Per germline, CDR1 MDHEN and CDR2 SYDVKM. The DNA for the CDR3 is TGTGCCAGCAGACCTTTACTAGCGGGAACCTACGAGCAGTACTTC. Its protein is CASRPLLAGTYEQYF. Complete variable domain (other parts from reference TRBV28 and TRBJ2-7): DVKVTQSSRYLVKRTGEKVFLECVQDMDHENMFWYRQDPGLGLRLIYFSYDVKMKEKGDIPEGYSVSREKKERFSLILESASTNQTSMYLCASRPLLAGTYEQYFGPGTRLTVT.

This clonotype was seen more than once but under ten times. The chain couples TRBV3-1 to TRBJ1-6; D not certain. The CDR3 is made up of 12 amino acids. From germline, CDR1 is LGHDT and CDR2 YNNKEL (reference sequence). Trimming stripped 1 base from V and 9 bases from J, with 4 bases between. The CDR3 protein is CASSQGASPLHF. CDR3 in DNA: TGTGCCAGCAGCCAAGGGGCTTCACCCCTCCACTTT.

This clonotype was counted ten times or more. CDR3 residues: CASREGPYEQYF. The CDR3 nucleotides read TGTGCCAGCCGGGAGGGCCCCTACGAGCAGTACTTC. The V and J genes are TRBV28 and TRBJ2-7; the match to TRBD2 covers 8 bases. The CDR3 is made up of 12 amino acids. CDR1 is MDHEN, CDR2 SYDVKM, per germline. Trimming at V came to 8 bases and at J to 2 bases, leaving 2 bases not matched to a gene.

In regard to this clonotype: This may be a read error: a much more frequent sequence differs by one nucleotide. This chain joins TRBV4-2 and TRBJ2-7, with D perhaps assigned TRBD1 or TRBD2 (5 bases each). The germline gives CDR1 LGHNA, CDR2 YNFKEQ. This CDR3 region has 12 residues. Trimming took 4 bases from V and 12 from J, leaving 16 bases between them. The CDR3, as DNA: TGTGCCAGCAGCCTAGAGGGACCATATCCGTACTTC. The encoded protein is CASSLEGPYPYF.

This clonotype was counted between two and nine times. For the CDR3, the DNA is TGTGCCAGCAGCTCCCCGCAACCCGGGACAGGTGCTGAAGCTTTCTTT. Translated: CASSSPQPGTGAEAFF. The genes are TRBV5-4 and TRBJ1-1; 8 bases are a match to TRBD1. The trim removed 3 bases at V and 6 bases at J, leaving 13 bases unmatched. This CDR3 is 16 amino acids long. Germline lookup yields CDR1 SGHNT and CDR2 YYREEE (reference sequence).

This clonotype was found a few times. The chain is built from TRBV18 and TRBJ2-7, with D possibly TRBD1 on 5 matching bases. The V end was cut by 4 bases, the J end by 0 bases, with 16 bases between. CDR1 KGHSH and CDR2 LQKENI come from the germline V gene. The CDR3 loop spans 16 amino acids. The CDR3 sequence is CASSRQQVSSSYEQYF. DNA for the CDR3: TGTGCCAGCTCACGACAACAGGTTAGCAGCTCCTACGAGCAGTACTTC.

V gene TRBV20-1 combines with J gene TRBJ2-1; D not certain. The CDR3 has 16 residues. Germline lookup yields CDR1 DFQATT and CDR2 SNEGSKA (reference sequence). V dropped 0 bases and J dropped 10 bases, with 22 bases sitting between them. The CDR3 nucleotides read TGCAGTGCTAGAGATCTGCTCGGGTCCTCTTTAGGGGAGCAGTTCTTC. This translates into CSARDLLGSSLGEQFF.

This clonotype was counted ten times or more. The chain combines TRBV7-7 with TRBJ2-1, with 8 bases matching TRBD2. The J segment lost 9 bases and the V segment lost 6 bases, leaving 7 bases of the junction unmatched. Germline CDR1 reads SSHAT; CDR2 reads FNYEAQ (reference sequence). The CDR3 extends over 13 amino acids. The CDR3 is CASRPTSAGEQFF. In nucleotides, the CDR3 is TGTGCCAGCAGACCGACTAGCGCCGGTGAGCAGTTCTTC.

This clonotype was counted at least ten times. This chain links TRBV19 with TRBJ2-3, with 10 bases matching TRBD2. The V segment lost 7 bases and the J segment 1 base; nucleotides outside the gene matches: 5. Germline-derived CDR1 and CDR2 are LNHDA and SQIVND (reference sequence). This CDR3 contains 15 residues. CDR3 residues: CASNSLAGGTDTQYF. CDR3 bases: TGTGCCAGTAATTCGCTAGCGGGAGGCACAGATACGCAGTATTTT.

The gene calls are TRBV9 and TRBJ2-5; weak D call: TRBD2 (5 bases). The length of the CDR3 is 15 residues. V lost 3 bases and J 7 bases, leaving 19 bases between the germline ends. The germline V gene has CDR1 SGDLS and CDR2 YYNGEE. The CDR3 is CASSASGDRHGTQYF. CDR3 sequence (DNA): TGTGCCAGCAGCGCCAGCGGTGACCGCCATGGGACCCAGTACTTC.

With regard to this clonotype: The junction departs from the called germline gene at one end, perhaps through a read error. J is TRBJ2-1 and V is TRBV9, with D possibly TRBD2 on 5 matching bases. In germline, CDR1 is SGDLS, CDR2 YYNGEE. The CDR3 consists of 9 residues. The CDR3 is CASSPGLAF. Written as DNA, the CDR3 is TGTGCCAGCAGCCCAGGACTGGCCTTC. Full variable domain (remainder filled in from reference TRBV9 and TRBJ2-1): DSGVTQTPKHLITATGQRVTLRCSPRSGDLSVYWYQQSLDQGLQFLIQYYNGEERAKGNILERFSAQQFPDLHSELNLSSLELGDSALYFCASSPGLAFGPGTRLTVL.

This clonotype was observed at least ten times. V is TRBV19 and J is TRBJ2-7; D ambiguous. The CDR3 has 14 residues. V lost 3 bases and J 0 bases, leaving 9 bases between the germline ends. Germline CDR1 and CDR2: LNHDA and SQIVND (reference sequence). Here the CDR3 DNA reads TGTGCCAGTAGTATGGAATGGGGCTCCTACGAGCAGTACTTC. Residues: CASSMEWGSYEQYF.

The V call is TRBV7-3, the J call TRBJ2-7, with 7 bases matching TRBD1. This CDR3 is built from 13 residues. The V segment lost 4 bases and the J segment 6 bases; nucleotides outside the gene matches: 6. Germline V gives CDR1 SGHTA, CDR2 FQGTGA. The CDR3 bases are TGTGCCAGCAGCTATCGACAGGGCTCCGAGCAGTACTTC. Translating it yields CASSYRQGSEQYF.

There are a few counts of this clonotype. The chain recombines TRBV3-1 with TRBJ2-7; 8 nucleotides align to TRBD2. CDR1 is LGHDT, CDR2 YNNKEL, per germline (reference sequence). This CDR3 is built from 15 residues. J lost 3 bases, V lost 3 bases, and 7 bases had no gene match. CDR3 sequence reads: CASSQEETSGYEQYF. The CDR3 DNA is TGTGCCAGCAGCCAGGAGGAAACTAGCGGCTACGAGCAGTACTTC.

A few counts support this clonotype. DNA of the CDR3: TGTGCCAGCACCCCCAGACCCACAGATAATTCACCCCTCCACTTT. Protein: CASTPRPTDNSPLHF. This chain joins TRBV7-2 and TRBJ1-6; no clear D gene. V was trimmed by 7 bases and J by 5 bases, leaving 15 bases between them. The CDR3 sequence is 15 residues long. Germline values: CDR1 SGHTA, CDR2 FQGNSA.

This clonotype was recorded at least ten times. This chain uses TRBV12-3 or TRBV12-4 with TRBJ2-2, with D possibly matching TRBD1 (5 bases). The CDR3 sequence is 14 residues long. V dropped 1 base and J dropped 6 bases, with 9 bases sitting between them. The DNA for the CDR3 is TGTGCCAGCAGTTTAGGGGGCAAATCCGGGGAGCTGTTTTTT. It yields the protein CASSLGGKSGELFF.

At least ten counts were recorded for this clonotype. The CDR3 loop reads CASSHTGTQETQYF. In nucleotides, the CDR3 is TGTGCCAGCAGCCACACCGGGACCCAAGAGACCCAGTACTTC. The chain is built from TRBV3-1 and TRBJ2-5; D tentatively fits TRBD1 or TRBD2 (5 bases each). V was trimmed by 3 bases and J by 1 base, leaving 9 bases between them. Per germline, CDR1 LGHDT and CDR2 YNNKEL (reference sequence). The CDR3 loop spans 14 amino acids.

The sample holds many counts of this clonotype. J is TRBJ2-7 and V is TRBV29-1, with unresolved D. V lost 4 bases, J lost 5 bases, and 6 bases lay in between. The CDR3 sequence is 10 residues long. Looked up from germline, CDR1 is SQVTM and CDR2 is ANQGSEA. The CDR3 sequence is CSVGGNEQYF. The CDR3 bases are TGCAGCGTTGGAGGTAACGAGCAGTACTTC.

This clonotype was detected a few times. The rearrangement uses TRBV27 and TRBJ1-1; D remains unclear. Trimming took off 3 bases at V and 3 bases at J, with 14 bases between the two ends. The CDR3 consists of 15 residues. Germline loops: CDR1 MNHEY, CDR2 SMNVEV (reference sequence). The CDR3 DNA follows: TGTGCCAGCAGTTTGAGTCCGGCGGCCGACACTGAAGCTTTCTTT. Protein product: CASSLSPAADTEAFF.

The chain uses TRBV28 and TRBJ2-7, with 9 bases matching TRBD2. Losses at the gene ends were 1 base for V and 6 bases for J; bases not matched to a gene: 4. The CDR3 contains 14 residues. CDR1 is MDHEN, CDR2 SYDVKM, per germline. CDR3 in amino acids: CASSLFEAGGEQYF. The DNA of the CDR3 is TGTGCCAGCAGTTTATTTGAAGCGGGAGGCGAGCAGTACTTC.

Of note for this clonotype: A single base separates this from a much larger clone, so it may be a read error. The chain combines TRBV28 with TRBJ2-1, with 10 positions matching TRBD2. V lost 3 bases to trimming and J lost 7 bases; unmatched junction nucleotides: 15. The CDR3 runs 18 residues. CDR1 and CDR2 from the germline V gene are MDHEN and SYDVKM. The CDR3 sequence: CASSFGAGMASGSNEQFF. The CDR3, as DNA: TGTGCCAGCAGTTTTGGGGCCGGGATGGCTAGCGGGAGTAATGAGCAGTTCTTC.